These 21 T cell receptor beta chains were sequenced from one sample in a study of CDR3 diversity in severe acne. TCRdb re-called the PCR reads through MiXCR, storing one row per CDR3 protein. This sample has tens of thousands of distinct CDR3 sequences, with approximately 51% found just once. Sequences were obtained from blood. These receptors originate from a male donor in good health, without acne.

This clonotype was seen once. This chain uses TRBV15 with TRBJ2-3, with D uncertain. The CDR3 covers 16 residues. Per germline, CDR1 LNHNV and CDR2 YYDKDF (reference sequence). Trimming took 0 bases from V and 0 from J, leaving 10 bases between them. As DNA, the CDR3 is TGTGCCACCAGCAGAGATTCGGCCAGTAGCACAGATACGCAGTATTTT. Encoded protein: CATSRDSASSTDTQYF. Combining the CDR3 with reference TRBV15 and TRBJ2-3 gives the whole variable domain DAMVIQNPRYQVTQFGKPVTLSCSQTLNHNVMYWYQQKSSQAPKLLFHYYDKDFNNEADTPDNFQSRRPNTSFCFLDIRSPGLGDTAMYLCATSRDSASSTDTQYFGPGTRLTVL.

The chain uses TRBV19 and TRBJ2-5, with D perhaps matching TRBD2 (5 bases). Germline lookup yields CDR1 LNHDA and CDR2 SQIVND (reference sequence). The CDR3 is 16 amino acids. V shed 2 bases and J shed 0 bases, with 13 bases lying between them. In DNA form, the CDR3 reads TGTGCCAGTAGTATATCGTTAGCGTTCAACCAAGAGACCCAGTACTTC. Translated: CASSISLAFNQETQYF.

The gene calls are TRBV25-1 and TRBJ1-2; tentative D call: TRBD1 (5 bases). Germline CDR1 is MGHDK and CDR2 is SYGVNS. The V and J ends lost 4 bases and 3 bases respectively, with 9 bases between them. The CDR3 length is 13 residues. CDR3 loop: CASSGGGYYGYTF. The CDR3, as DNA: TGTGCCAGCAGTGGGGGGGGATACTATGGCTACACCTTC.

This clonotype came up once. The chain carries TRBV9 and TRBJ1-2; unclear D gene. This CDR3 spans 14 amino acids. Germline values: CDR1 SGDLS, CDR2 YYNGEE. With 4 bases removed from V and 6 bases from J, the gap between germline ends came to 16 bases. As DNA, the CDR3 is TGTGCCAGCAGCCCTCGGGGAGGGTGGCATGGCTACACCTTC. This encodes CASSPRGGWHGYTF.

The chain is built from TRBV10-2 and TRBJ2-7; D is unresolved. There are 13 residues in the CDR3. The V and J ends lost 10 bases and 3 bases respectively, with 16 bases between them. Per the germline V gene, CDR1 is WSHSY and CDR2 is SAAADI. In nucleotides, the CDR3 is TGCGCCACCACCCTTGGGCAGATCTACGAGCAGTACTTC. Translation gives CATTLGQIYEQYF.

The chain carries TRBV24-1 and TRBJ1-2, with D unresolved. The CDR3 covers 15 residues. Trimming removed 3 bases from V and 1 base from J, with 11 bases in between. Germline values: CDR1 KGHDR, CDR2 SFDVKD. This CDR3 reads CATSDGAGNNYGYTF. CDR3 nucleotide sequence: TGTGCCACCAGTGATGGAGCGGGAAATAACTATGGCTACACCTTC.

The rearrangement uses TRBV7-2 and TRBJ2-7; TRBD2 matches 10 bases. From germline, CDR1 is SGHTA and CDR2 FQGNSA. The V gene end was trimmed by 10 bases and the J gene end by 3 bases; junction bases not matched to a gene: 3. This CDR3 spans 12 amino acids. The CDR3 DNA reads TGTGCCACCGGACTAGCGGTCTACGAGCAGTACTTC. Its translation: CATGLAVYEQYF.

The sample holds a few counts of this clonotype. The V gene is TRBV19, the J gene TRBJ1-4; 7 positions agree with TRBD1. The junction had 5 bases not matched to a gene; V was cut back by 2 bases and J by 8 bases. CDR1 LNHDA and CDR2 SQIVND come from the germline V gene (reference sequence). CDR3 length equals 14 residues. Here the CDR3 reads CASSIWQGEEKLFF. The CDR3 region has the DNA TGTGCCAGTAGTATATGGCAGGGGGAGGAAAAACTGTTTTTT.

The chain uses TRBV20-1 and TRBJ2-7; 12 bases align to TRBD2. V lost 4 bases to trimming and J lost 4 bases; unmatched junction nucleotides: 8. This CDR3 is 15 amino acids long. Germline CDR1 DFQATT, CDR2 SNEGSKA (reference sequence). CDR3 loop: CSAKNLGLAGYEQYF. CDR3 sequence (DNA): TGCAGTGCTAAGAACCTCGGACTAGCGGGATACGAGCAGTACTTC.

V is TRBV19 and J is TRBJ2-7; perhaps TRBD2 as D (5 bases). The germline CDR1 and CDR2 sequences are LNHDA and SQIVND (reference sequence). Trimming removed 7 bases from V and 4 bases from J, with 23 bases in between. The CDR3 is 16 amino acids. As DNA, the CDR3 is TGTGCCAGTAATTTCGCCGAGGGTTCCGCGCCGTACGAGCAGTACTTC. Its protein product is CASNFAEGSAPYEQYF.

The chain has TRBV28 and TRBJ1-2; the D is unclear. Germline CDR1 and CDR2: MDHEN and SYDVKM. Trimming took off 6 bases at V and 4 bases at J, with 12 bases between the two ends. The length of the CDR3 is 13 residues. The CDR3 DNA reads TGTGCCAGCAGGTCGGACGCCGCCTATGGCTACACCTTC. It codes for CASRSDAAYGYTF.

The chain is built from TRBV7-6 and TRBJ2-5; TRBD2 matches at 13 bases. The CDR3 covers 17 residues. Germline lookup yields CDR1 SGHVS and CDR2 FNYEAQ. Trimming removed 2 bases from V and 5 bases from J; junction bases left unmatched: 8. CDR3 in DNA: TGTGCCAGCAGCTTACAAACCCCGGGACTAGCGGGGGAGACCCAGTACTTC. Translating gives CASSLQTPGLAGETQYF.

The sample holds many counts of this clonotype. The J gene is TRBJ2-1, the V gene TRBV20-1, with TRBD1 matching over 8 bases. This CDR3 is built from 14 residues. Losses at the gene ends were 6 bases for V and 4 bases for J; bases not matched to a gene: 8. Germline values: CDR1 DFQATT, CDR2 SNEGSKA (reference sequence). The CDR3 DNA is TGCAGTGCCAAAAGGGGACAGGAGTACAATGAGCAGTTCTTC. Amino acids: CSAKRGQEYNEQFF.

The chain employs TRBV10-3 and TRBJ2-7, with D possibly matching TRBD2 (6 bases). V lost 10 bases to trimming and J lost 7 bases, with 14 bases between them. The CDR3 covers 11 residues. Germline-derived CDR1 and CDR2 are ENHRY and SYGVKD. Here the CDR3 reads CATWEADEQYF. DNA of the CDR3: TGTGCCACCTGGGAGGCTGATGAGCAGTACTTC.

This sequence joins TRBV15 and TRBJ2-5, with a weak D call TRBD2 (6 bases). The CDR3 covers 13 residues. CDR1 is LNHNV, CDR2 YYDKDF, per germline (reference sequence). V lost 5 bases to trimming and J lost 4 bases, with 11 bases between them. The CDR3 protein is CATSGDWGETQYF. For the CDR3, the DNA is TGTGCCACCAGCGGGGACTGGGGAGAGACCCAGTACTTC.

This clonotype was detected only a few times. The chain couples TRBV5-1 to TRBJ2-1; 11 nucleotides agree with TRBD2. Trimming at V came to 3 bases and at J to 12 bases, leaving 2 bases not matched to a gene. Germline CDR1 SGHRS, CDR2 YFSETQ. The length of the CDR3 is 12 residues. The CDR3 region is CASSYGTSGQFF. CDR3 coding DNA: TGCGCCAGCAGCTACGGGACTAGCGGGCAGTTCTTC.

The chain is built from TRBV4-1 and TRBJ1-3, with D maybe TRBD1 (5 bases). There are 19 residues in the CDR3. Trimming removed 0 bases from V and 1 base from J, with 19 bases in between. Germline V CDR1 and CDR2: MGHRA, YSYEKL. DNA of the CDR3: TGCGCCAGCAGCCAAGACGGGACGCAGGGCAGACTTTCTGGAAACACCATATATTTT. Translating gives CASSQDGTQGRLSGNTIYF.

The CDR3 protein is CATSMGDRRTDTQYF. The CDR3 coding sequence is TGTGCCACCAGTATGGGGGACAGGAGGACAGATACGCAGTATTTT. This rearrangement joins TRBV24-1 to TRBJ2-3, with 8 positions matching TRBD1. The CDR3 covers 15 residues. V dropped 6 bases and J dropped 3; count of bases not matched to a gene: 7. Germline CDR1 KGHDR, CDR2 SFDVKD.

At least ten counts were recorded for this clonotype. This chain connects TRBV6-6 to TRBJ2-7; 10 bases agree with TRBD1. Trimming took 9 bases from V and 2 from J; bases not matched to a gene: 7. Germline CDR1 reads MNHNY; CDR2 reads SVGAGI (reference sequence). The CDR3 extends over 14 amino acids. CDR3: CARQRGQGTYEQYF. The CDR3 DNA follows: TGTGCCAGACAGAGGGGACAGGGGACCTACGAGCAGTACTTC.

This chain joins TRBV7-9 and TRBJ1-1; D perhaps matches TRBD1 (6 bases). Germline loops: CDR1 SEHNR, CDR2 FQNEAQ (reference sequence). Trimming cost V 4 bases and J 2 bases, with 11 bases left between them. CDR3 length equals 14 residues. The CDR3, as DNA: TGTGCCAGCAGCTATCGGACAGACAACACTGAAGCTTTCTTT. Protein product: CASSYRTDNTEAFF.

This chain's CDR3 is CASSERAENYEQYF. CDR3 coding DNA: TGTGCCAGCAGTGAAAGAGCGGAGAACTACGAGCAGTACTTC. J is TRBJ2-7 and V is TRBV6-5, with a tentative D call TRBD2 (5 bases). This CDR3 has 14 amino acids. V was shortened by 5 bases and J by 3 bases, with 14 bases between the two germline ends. Germline values: CDR1 MNHEY, CDR2 SVGAGI.